Listed here is a single T cell receptor beta chain. What it binds is not known. These data are taken from a study of monozygotic twins with inflammatory bowel disease. The CDR3 has 14 residues. From germline, CDR1 is MDHEN and CDR2 SYDVKM. The draw for each donor consisted of a single 2.5 ml blood sample. Study results and caveats: Patient-specific immunosuppressive treatments may have made repertoires more variable.

Every TCR library consumed approximately 4,000 ng of total RNA. TCRdb re-called the 5' RACE reads; one entry per CDR3 protein, DNA not given. The record lists 110,000 or so distinct CDR3 sequences, of which the ten most abundant hold 9.5% to 15%. Sequencing was carried out using blood. This TCR was sampled from a human donor with ulcerative colitis or Crohn's disease, or a healthy co-twin of an affected twin (not recorded which). This chain connects TRBV28 to TRBJ2-5. The CDR3 protein is CASSLGGQQETQYF.